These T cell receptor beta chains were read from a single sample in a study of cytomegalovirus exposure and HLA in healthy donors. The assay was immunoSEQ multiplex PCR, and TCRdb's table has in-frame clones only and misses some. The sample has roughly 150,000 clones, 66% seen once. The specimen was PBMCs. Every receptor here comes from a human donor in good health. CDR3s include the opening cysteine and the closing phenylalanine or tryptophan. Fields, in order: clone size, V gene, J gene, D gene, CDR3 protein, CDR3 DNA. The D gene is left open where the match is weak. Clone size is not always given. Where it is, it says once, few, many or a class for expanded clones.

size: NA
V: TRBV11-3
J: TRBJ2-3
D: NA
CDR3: CASRRLDTQYF
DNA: TGTGCCAGCAGGCGCCTAGATACGCAGTATTTT

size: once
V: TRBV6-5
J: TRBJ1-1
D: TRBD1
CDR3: CASSYSYRRDSEAFF
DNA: TGTGCCAGCAGTTACTCGTATCGGCGGGACAGTGAAGCTTTCTTT

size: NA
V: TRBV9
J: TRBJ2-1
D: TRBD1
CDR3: CASSVAGDRGPNEQFF
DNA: TGTGCCAGCAGCGTAGCGGGAGACAGGGGGCCCAATGAGCAGTTCTTC

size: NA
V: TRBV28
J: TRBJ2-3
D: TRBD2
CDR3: CASSLLAGVTDTQYF
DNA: TGTGCCAGCAGTCTACTAGCGGGAGTCACAGATACGCAGTATTTT

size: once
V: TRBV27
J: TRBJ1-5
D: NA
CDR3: CASSFGGSNQPQHF
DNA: TGTGCCAGCAGTTTTGGGGGGTCCAATCAGCCCCAGCATTTT

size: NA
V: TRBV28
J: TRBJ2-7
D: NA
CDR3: CASSLSARGRGYEQYF
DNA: TGTGCCAGCAGTTTATCCGCCAGGGGAAGAGGATACGAGCAGTACTTC

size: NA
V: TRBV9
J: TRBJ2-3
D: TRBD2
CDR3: CASTGLAGTDTQYF
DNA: TGTGCCAGCACGGGACTAGCGGGCACAGATACGCAGTATTTT

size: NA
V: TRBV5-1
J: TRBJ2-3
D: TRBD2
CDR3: CASSLGLAGPDTQYF
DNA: TGCGCCAGCAGCTTGGGACTAGCGGGACCAGATACGCAGTATTTT

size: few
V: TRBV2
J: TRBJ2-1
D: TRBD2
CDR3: CAGKAGVITNEQFF
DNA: TGTGCCGGAAAAGCGGGAGTAATAACCAATGAGCAGTTCTTC

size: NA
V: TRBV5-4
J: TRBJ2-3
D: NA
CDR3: CASSFGTDTQYF
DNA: TGTGCCAGCAGCTTCGGGACAGATACGCAGTATTTT

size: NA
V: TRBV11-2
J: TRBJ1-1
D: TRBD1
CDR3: CASSGTGYGWGEAFF
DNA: TGTGCCAGCAGCGGGACAGGCTACGGTTGGGGTGAAGCTTTCTTT

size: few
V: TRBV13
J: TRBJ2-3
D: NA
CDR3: CASSLEGEDYLGDTQYF
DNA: TGTGCCAGCAGCTTAGAAGGTGAAGACTACCTGGGGGATACGCAGTATTTT

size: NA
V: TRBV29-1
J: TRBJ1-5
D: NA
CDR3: CSVGHLNQPQHF
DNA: TGCAGCGTCGGACATCTAAATCAGCCCCAGCATTTT

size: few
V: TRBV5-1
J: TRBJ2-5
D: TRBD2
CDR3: CASSSRLAGVSETQYF
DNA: TGCGCCAGCAGCAGCCGACTAGCGGGAGTATCTGAGACCCAGTACTTC

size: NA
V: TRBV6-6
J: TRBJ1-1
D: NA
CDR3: CASRRTVEAFF
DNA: TGTGCCAGCAGAAGGACAGTTGAAGCTTTCTTT

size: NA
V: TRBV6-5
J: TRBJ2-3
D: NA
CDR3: CASSLRVEWGTDTQYF
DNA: TGTGCCAGCAGTTTGAGGGTAGAGTGGGGCACAGATACGCAGTATTTT

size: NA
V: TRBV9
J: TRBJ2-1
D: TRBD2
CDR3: CASSVETSGAGRQFF
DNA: TGTGCCAGCAGCGTAGAAACTAGCGGGGCTGGCAGGCAGTTCTTC

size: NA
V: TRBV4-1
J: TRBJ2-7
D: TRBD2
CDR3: CASSQPRLAGSQSYEQYF
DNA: TGCGCCAGCAGCCAACCGAGACTAGCGGGATCGCAATCCTACGAGCAGTACTTC

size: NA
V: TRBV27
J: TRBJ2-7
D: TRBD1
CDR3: CASSLIQGAYEQYF
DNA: TGTGCCAGCAGTTTAATTCAGGGGGCATACGAGCAGTACTTC

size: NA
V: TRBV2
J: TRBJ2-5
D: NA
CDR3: CASSAQIQETQYF
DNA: TGTGCCAGCAGTGCACAGATCCAAGAGACCCAGTACTTC

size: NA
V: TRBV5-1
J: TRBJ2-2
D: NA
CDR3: CASVLSYGARSGELFF
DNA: TGCGCCAGCGTCTTGTCGTATGGGGCGCGGTCCGGGGAGCTGTTTTTT

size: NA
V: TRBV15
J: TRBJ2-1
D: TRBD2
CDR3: CATSRETGLAVGVF
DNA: TGTGCCACCAGCAGGGAAACGGGACTAGCGGTCGGGGTCTTC

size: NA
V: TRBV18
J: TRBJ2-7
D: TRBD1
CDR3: CASSPQTTGGSYEQYF
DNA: TGTGCCAGCTCACCACAAACTACAGGGGGTAGCTACGAGCAGTACTTC

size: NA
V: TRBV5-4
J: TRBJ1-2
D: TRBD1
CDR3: CASSLAPGQGSGYTF
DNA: TGTGCCAGCAGCTTGGCCCCAGGACAGGGGTCTGGCTACACCTTC

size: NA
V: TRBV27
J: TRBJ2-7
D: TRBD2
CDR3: CASSLSLAGYEQYF
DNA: TGTGCCAGCAGTTTAAGCCTAGCGGGGTACGAGCAGTACTTC

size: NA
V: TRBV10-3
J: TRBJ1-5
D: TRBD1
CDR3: CAIRAGTGARNQPQHF
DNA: TGTGCCATCAGGGCGGGAACAGGGGCTCGCAATCAGCCCCAGCATTTT

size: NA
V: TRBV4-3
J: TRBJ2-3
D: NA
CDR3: CASSRQVKDTQYF
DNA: TGCGCCAGCAGCCGCCAGGTCAAAGATACGCAGTATTTT

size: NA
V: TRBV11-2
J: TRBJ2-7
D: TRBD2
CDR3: CASSFRRAGEYEQYF
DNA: TGTGCCAGCAGCTTTCGTAGGGCGGGAGAGTACGAGCAGTACTTC

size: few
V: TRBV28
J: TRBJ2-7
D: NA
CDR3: CASSFLRLEQYF
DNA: TGTGCCAGCAGTTTTCTGCGGTTGGAGCAGTACTTC

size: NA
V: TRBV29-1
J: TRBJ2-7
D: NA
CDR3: CSVGTRTYEQYF
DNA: TGCAGCGTGGGGACTCGCACCTACGAGCAGTACTTC

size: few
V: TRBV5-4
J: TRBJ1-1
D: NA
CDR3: CASSSGVGGTEAFF
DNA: TGTGCCAGCAGCTCAGGGGTTGGGGGCACTGAAGCTTTCTTT

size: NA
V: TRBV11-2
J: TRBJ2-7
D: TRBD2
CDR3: CASSLGSSGPEQYF
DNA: TGTGCCAGCAGCTTAGGCTCTAGCGGACCAGAGCAGTACTTC

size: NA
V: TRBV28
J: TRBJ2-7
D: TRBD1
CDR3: CASRSRGYEQYF
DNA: TGTGCCAGCAGGTCCAGGGGGTACGAGCAGTACTTC

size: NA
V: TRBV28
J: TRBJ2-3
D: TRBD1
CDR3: CASSPPGTDDTQYF
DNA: TGTGCCAGCAGTCCGCCGGGGACAGATGATACGCAGTATTTT

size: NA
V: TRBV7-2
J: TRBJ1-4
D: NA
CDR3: CASSLERRATNEKLFF
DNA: TGTGCCAGCAGCTTAGAAAGGAGGGCAACTAATGAAAAACTGTTTTTT

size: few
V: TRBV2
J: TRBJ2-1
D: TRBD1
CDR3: CASSKDRDPSYNEQFF
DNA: TGTGCCAGCAGTAAGGACAGGGACCCATCCTACAATGAGCAGTTCTTC

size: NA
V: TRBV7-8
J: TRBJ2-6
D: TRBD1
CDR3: CASSPRQGDSGANVLTF
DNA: TGTGCCAGCAGCCCCCGGCAGGGGGACTCTGGGGCCAACGTCCTGACTTTC

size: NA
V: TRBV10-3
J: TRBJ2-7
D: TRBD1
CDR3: CAIREETGPYEQYF
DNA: TGTGCCATCAGAGAAGAGACAGGGCCCTACGAGCAGTACTTC

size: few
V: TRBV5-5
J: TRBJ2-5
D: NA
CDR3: CASSLGTQVQETQYF
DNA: TGTGCCAGCAGCTTGGGTACGCAGGTACAAGAGACCCAGTACTTC

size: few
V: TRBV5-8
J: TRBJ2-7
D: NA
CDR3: CASSLYRFEPYEQYF
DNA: TGTGCCAGCAGCTTGTATCGGTTTGAGCCCTACGAGCAGTACTTC

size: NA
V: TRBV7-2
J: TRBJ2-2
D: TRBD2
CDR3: CASSLAASGSGELFF
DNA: TGTGCCAGCAGCTTAGCGGCTAGCGGGAGTGGGGAGCTGTTTTTT

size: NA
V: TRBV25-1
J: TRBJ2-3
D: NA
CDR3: CASSEYFPRVTGTDTQYF
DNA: TGTGCCAGCAGTGAATACTTCCCACGGGTGACGGGCACAGATACGCAGTATTTT

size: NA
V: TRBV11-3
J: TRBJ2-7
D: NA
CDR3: CASSLATGSIYEQYF
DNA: TGTGCCAGCAGCTTAGCCACAGGGTCCATTTACGAGCAGTACTTC

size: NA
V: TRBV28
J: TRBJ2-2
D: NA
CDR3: CASRLQGAGELFF
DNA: TGTGCCAGCAGACTGCAGGGCGCCGGGGAGCTGTTTTTT

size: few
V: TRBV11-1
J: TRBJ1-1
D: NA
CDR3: CASNPREVNTEAFF
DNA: TGTGCCAGCAACCCCCGGGAGGTGAACACTGAAGCTTTCTTT

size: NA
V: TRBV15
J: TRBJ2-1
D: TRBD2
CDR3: CATSRGVPAGGLEQFF
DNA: TGTGCCACCAGCAGAGGGGTCCCAGCGGGAGGTCTTGAGCAGTTCTTC

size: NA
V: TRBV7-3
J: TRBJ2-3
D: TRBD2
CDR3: CASSLSGAIPGGGDTQYF
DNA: TGTGCCAGCAGCTTATCCGGAGCCATACCCGGGGGGGGAGATACGCAGTATTTT

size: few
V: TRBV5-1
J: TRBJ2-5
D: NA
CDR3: CASSLSGSRETQYF
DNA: TGCGCCAGCAGCTTGAGTGGGAGCAGGGAGACCCAGTACTTC

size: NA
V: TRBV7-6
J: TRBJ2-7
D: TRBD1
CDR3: CASSLAFDRESYEQYF
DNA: TGTGCCAGCAGCTTAGCGTTCGACAGGGAATCCTACGAGCAGTACTTC

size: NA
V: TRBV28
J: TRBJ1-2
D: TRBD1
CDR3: CASRSEGQIYGYTF
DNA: TGTGCCAGCAGATCAGAGGGACAGATCTATGGCTACACCTTC

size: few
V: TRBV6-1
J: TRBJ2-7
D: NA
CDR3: CASSEDYRVAYEQYF
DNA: TGTGCCAGCAGTGAAGATTACAGGGTCGCCTACGAGCAGTACTTC

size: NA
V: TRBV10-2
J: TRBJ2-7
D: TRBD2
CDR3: CASSGGTSGSSYEQYF
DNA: TGCGCCAGCAGTGGAGGGACTAGCGGGAGCTCCTACGAGCAGTACTTC

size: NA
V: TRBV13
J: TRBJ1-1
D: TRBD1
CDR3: CASSHRDRPEAFF
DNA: TGTGCCAGCAGCCACCGGGACAGGCCTGAAGCTTTCTTT

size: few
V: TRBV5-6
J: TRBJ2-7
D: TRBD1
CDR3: CASSSGTGVYEQYF
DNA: TGTGCCAGCAGCTCCGGGACAGGGGTCTACGAGCAGTACTTC

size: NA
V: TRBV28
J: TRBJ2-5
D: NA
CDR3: CASSSPGEFEETQYF
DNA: TGTGCCAGCAGTTCCCCCGGGGAGTTCGAAGAGACCCAGTACTTC

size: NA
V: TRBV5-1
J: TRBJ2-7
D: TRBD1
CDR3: CASSQTGTGGYEQYF
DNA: TGCGCCAGCAGCCAAACCGGGACAGGGGGCTACGAGCAGTACTTC

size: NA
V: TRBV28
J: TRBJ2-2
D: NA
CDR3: CASKTSGELFF
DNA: TGTGCCAGCAAGACTAGCGGGGAGCTGTTTTTT